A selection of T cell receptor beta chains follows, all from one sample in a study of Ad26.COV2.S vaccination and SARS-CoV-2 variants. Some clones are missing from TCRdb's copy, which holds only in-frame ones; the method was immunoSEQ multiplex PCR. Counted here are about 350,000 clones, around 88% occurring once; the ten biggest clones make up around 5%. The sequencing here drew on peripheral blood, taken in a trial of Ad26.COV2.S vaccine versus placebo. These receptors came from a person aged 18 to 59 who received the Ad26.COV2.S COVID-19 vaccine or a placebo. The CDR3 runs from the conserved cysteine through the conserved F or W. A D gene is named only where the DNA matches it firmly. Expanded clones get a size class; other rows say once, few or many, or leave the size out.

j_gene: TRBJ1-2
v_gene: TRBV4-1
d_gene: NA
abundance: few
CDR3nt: TGCGCCAGCAGCCAAGTCGTCCGGACAGAGAAAAACTATGGCTACACCTTC
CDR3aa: CASSQVVRTEKNYGYTF

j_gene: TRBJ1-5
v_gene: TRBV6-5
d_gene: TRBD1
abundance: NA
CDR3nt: TGTGCCAGCAGTTTTGGGGGGACAGGGACTCAGCCCCAGCATTTT
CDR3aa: CASSFGGTGTQPQHF

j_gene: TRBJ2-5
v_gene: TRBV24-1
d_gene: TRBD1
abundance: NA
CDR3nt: TGTGCCACCAGTGACCCACCGGGCAGGGGGCAAGGGGAGACCCAGTACTTC
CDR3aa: CATSDPPGRGQGETQYF

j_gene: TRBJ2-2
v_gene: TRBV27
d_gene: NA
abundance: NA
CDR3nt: TGTGCCAGCAGTTTCCCGAACACCGGGGAGCTGTTTTTT
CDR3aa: CASSFPNTGELFF

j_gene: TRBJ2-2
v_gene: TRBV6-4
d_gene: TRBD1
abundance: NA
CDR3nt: TGTGCCAGCAGTGTTACAGGGGGTAGCGGGGAGCTGTTTTTT
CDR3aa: CASSVTGGSGELFF

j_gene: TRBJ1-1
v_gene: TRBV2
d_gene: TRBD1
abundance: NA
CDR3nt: TGTGCCGGAACGGGACAGTCGAACACTGAAGCTTTCTTT
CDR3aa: CAGTGQSNTEAFF

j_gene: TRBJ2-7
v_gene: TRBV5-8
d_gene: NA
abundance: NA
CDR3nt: TGTGCCAGCAGCCCCGGGACACTAAATTACGAGCAGTACTTC
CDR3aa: CASSPGTLNYEQYF

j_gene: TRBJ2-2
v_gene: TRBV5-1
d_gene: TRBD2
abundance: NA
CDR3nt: TGCGCCAGCAGCTTGTTACTAGCGGACACCGGGGAGCTGTTTTTT
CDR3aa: CASSLLLADTGELFF

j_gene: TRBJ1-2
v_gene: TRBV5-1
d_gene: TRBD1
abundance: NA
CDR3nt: TGCGCCAGCAGCGCAGGGGGCGTCGACTATGGCTACACCTTC
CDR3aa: CASSAGGVDYGYTF

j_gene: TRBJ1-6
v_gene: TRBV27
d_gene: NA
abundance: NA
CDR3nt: TGTGCCAGCAGTTTCAGGACCGACCCATTGAGACCCCTCCACTTT
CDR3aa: CASSFRTDPLRPLHF

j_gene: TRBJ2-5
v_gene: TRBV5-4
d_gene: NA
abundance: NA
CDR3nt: TGTGCCAGCAGCTTGGCAGGGACCGCTGAAGAGACCCAGTACTTC
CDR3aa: CASSLAGTAEETQYF

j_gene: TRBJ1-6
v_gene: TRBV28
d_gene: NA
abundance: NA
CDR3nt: TGTGCCAGCACCATAGCCGCGCGGGGTGAAGGCTCACCCCTCCACTTT
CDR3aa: CASTIAARGEGSPLHF

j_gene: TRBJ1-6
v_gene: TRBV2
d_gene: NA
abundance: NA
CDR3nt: TGTGCCAGCAGCAATAATTCACCCCTCCACTTT
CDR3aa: CASSNNSPLHF

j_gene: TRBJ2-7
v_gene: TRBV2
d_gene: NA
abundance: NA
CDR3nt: TGTGCCAGCAAGTTGACCTACGAGCAGTACTTC
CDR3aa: CASKLTYEQYF

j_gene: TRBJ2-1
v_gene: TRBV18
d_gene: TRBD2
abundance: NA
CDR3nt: TGTGCCAGCTCACCTCAAGCGGGAGGGAGTGAGCAGTTCTTC
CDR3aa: CASSPQAGGSEQFF

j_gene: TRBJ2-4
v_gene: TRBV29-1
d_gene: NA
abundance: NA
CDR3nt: TGCAGCGTGGTAAGTGAACTGATAGCCAAAAACATTCAGTACTTC
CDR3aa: CSVVSELIAKNIQYF

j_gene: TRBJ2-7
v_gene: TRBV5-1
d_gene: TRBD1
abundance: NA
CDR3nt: TGCGCCAGCAGCTTGACAGGGGGGCAAAACTACGAGCAGTACTTC
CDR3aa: CASSLTGGQNYEQYF

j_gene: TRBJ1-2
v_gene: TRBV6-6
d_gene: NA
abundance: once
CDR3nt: TGTGCCAGCAGTTACTCGTTTAGCGGGACCTACTATGGCTACACCTTC
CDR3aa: CASSYSFSGTYYGYTF

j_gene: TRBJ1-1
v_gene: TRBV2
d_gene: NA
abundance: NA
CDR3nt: TGTGCCAGCAGTGAAGATGGCAGGGTCGGGAACACTGAAGCTTTCTTT
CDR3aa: CASSEDGRVGNTEAFF

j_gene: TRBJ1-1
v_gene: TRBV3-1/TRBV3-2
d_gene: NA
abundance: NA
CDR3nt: TGTGCCAGCACCACTGGGGGGGCGAACACTGAAGCTTTCTTT
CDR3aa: CASTTGGANTEAFF